This T cell receptor beta chain was recorded in a study of blood T cell repertoires in COVID-19. Generated by immunoSEQ multiplex PCR, the TCRdb table keeps only in-frame clones and is missing some. The repertoire holds some 240,000 clones, with roughly 88% as singletons. Sequencing used peripheral blood. The receptor comes from a woman aged 40 to 50 who had recovered from COVID-19.

The chain's CDR3 is CASSLGLQGEAFF. CDR3 bases: TGCGCCAGCAGCTTGGGACTTCAGGGAGAAGCTTTCTTT. The rearrangement uses TRBV5-1 and TRBJ1-1; D is perhaps TRBD1 (5 bases). The CDR3 is 13 amino acids. With 0 bases removed from V and 8 bases from J, the gap between germline ends came to 11 bases. Germline V gene data show CDR1 as SGHRS and CDR2 as YFSETQ.